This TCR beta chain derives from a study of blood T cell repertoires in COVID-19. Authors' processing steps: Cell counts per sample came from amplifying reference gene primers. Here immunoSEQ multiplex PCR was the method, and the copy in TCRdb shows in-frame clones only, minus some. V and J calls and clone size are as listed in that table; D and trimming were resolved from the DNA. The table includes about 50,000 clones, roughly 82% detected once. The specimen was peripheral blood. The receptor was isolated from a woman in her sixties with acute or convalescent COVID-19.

Here the CDR3 reads CATSDQGRGDYGYTF. The DNA for the CDR3 is TGTGCCACCAGTGACCAGGGGAGGGGCGACTATGGCTACACCTTC. The rearrangement joins TRBV24-1 to TRBJ1-2; D might be TRBD1 (6 bases). Germline CDR1 is KGHDR and CDR2 is SFDVKD. CDR3 size: 15 residues. The V end was cut by 4 bases, the J end by 3 bases, with 14 bases between.